The 2 T cell receptor beta chains below come from one sample, sequenced in a study of cytomegalovirus exposure and HLA in healthy donors. The PCR used 60 Vbeta and 13 Jbeta primers. TCRdb's copy holds only in-frame clones and misses some; the assay was immunoSEQ multiplex PCR. This sample yields 60,000 to 90,000 clones, of which about 71% are seen a single time; more than 8% belongs to the top ten. Sequenced sample: PBMCs. These receptors all stem from a woman aged 50 to 65 in good health and CMV-seropositive.

The chain has TRBV5-1 and TRBJ1-1, with D unresolved. Germline V gene lookup returns CDR1 SGHRS and CDR2 YFSETQ. Between the trimmed V and J ends, which lost 0 bases and 8 bases, there was a span of 5 bases. The CDR3 sequence is 11 residues long. In nucleotides, the CDR3 is TGCGCCAGCAGCTTGGACAGCGAAGCTTTCTTT. This codes for CASSLDSEAFF. The variable domain in full, with the rest retrieved from reference TRBV5-1 and TRBJ1-1, is KAGVTQTPRYLIKTRGQQVTLSCSPISGHRSVSWYQQTPGQGLQFLFEYFSETQRNKGNFPGRFSGRQFSNSRSEMNVSTLELGDSALYLCASSLDSEAFFGQGTRLTVV.

The CDR3 reads CATRRQTGTGELFF. For the CDR3, the DNA is TGTGCCACCCGACGCCAGACGGGTACCGGGGAGCTGTTTTTT. The chain is built from TRBV5-4 and TRBJ2-2; D gene ambiguous. In germline, CDR1 is SGHNT, CDR2 YYREEE (reference sequence). V was clipped by 9 bases and J by 5 bases, with 17 bases between them. CDR3 length equals 14 residues.